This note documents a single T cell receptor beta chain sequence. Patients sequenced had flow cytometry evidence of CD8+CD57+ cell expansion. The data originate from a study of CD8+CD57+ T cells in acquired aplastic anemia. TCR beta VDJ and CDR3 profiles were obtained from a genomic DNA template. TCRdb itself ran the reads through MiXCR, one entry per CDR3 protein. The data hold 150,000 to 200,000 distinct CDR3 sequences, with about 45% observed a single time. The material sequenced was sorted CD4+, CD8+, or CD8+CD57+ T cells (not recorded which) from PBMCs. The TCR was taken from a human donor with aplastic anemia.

The DNA of the CDR3 is TGCGCCAGCAATGAAGCCCCCTACGAGCAGTACTTC. Its translation: CASNEAPYEQYF. V gene TRBV10-2 combines with J gene TRBJ2-7; D not certain. This CDR3 is 12 amino acids long. CDR1 is WSHSY and CDR2 is SAAADI in the germline V gene. V lost 7 bases and J lost 2, with 9 bases in between.